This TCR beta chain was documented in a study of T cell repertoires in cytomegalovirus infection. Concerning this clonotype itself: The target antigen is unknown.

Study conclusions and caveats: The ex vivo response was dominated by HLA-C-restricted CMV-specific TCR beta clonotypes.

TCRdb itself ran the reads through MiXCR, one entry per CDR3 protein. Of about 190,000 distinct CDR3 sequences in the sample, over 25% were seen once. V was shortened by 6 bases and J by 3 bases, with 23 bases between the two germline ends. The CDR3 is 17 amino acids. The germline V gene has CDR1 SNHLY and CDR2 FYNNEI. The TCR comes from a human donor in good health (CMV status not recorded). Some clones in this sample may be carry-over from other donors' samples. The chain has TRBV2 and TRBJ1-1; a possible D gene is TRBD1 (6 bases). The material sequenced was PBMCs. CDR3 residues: CASRVPGHSAWDTEAFF. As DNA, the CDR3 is TGTGCCAGCAGAGTCCCGGGACATTCCGCATGGGACACTGAAGCTTTCTTT.